This T cell receptor beta chain is from a study of T cells after posttransplantation cyclophosphamide (dated by TCRdb to about 2016). Regarding the research as a whole: Using TRB sequencing, the study followed how the T cell repertoire rebuilt after myeloablative bone marrow transplantation with posttransplantation cyclophosphamide given as GVHD prophylaxis. Antigen receptor sequencing covered samples from 30 to 40 PTCy-treated patients and some 15 of their related bone marrow donors. Blood from all 35 or so PTCy patients with 1-year posttransplant specimens was subjected to TRB sequencing. In 3 patients, TRB sequencing was also performed on up to about 3 more blood samples taken 2 to 5.2 years after transplant, and in 4 patients, pretransplant blood was also TRB-sequenced. Because TRA and TRB clonality correlated tightly in several samples, later TCR analyses were limited to TRB. Public TRB sequences were queried against a database of over 3,000 sequences associated with responses to pathogens, tumor antigens, self-antigens and alloantigens.

The CDR3 goes from the cysteine to the phenylalanine over 12 residues. Only the CDR3 part of the read is kept: 36 bases, read in frame from the first base. The germline V gene encodes CDR1 LNHNV and CDR2 YYDKDF (reference sequence). TRB sequencing used genomic DNA with the immunoSEQ assay at survey resolution or the hsTCRB kit. Turning to the authors' computational methods: The immunoSEQ software was used for initial read processing, and the LymphoSeq R package was used for repertoire analyses. Clonality was computed as 1 minus normalized Shannon entropy; Gini coefficient was also calculated for each TRB dataset. Phenotypes of unsorted samples were inferred by mapping TRB sequences from sorted subsets of the recipient or donor onto unsorted samples of the same recipient. Drawn from immuneACCESS, this table holds only the in-frame rearrangements with V and J called that TCRdb kept. Clones are partly lost; checked studies trace under half to an unresolved V gene and leave the rest unexplained. The V and J calls and clone size are taken from that table; D and trimming were inferred from the DNA. The sample features under 40,000 clones, and none is a singleton. 6% to 8.5% of the sample is taken by the ten largest.

Study-wide findings and limitations: Donor-recipient similarity was low at 1-2 months but rose over the first year, and later blood repertoires were often dominated by donor CD8+ memory clones. The TRB repertoires of T cells infiltrating skin or the GI tract showed only limited overlap with the TRB repertoires found in blood. Across approximately 45 patients, TRB clonality was highly associated with recipient CMV seropositivity and CMV reactivation, and diversity in PTCy patients was similar to diversity in CNI/methotrexate controls.

Related bone marrow donors provided peripheral blood samples on the day of marrow donation. Mononuclear cells from peripheral blood and bone marrow were separated by Ficoll-Hypaque density centrifugation and then cryopreserved. In the case of this clone: Its antigen is not yet known. A junction boundary mismatches the germline segment, possibly from a read error.

The V gene is TRBV15 and the J gene is TRBJ1-2, with TRBD1 perhaps the D gene, on 5 matching bases. This TCR was recovered from a woman in her forties or fifties in good health and a related stem cell transplant donor. Input material: PBMCs. The CDR3: CATSSNFGHLIF. The DNA sequence follows: TGTGCCACCAGCAGTAACTTTGGACACCTCATTTTC.